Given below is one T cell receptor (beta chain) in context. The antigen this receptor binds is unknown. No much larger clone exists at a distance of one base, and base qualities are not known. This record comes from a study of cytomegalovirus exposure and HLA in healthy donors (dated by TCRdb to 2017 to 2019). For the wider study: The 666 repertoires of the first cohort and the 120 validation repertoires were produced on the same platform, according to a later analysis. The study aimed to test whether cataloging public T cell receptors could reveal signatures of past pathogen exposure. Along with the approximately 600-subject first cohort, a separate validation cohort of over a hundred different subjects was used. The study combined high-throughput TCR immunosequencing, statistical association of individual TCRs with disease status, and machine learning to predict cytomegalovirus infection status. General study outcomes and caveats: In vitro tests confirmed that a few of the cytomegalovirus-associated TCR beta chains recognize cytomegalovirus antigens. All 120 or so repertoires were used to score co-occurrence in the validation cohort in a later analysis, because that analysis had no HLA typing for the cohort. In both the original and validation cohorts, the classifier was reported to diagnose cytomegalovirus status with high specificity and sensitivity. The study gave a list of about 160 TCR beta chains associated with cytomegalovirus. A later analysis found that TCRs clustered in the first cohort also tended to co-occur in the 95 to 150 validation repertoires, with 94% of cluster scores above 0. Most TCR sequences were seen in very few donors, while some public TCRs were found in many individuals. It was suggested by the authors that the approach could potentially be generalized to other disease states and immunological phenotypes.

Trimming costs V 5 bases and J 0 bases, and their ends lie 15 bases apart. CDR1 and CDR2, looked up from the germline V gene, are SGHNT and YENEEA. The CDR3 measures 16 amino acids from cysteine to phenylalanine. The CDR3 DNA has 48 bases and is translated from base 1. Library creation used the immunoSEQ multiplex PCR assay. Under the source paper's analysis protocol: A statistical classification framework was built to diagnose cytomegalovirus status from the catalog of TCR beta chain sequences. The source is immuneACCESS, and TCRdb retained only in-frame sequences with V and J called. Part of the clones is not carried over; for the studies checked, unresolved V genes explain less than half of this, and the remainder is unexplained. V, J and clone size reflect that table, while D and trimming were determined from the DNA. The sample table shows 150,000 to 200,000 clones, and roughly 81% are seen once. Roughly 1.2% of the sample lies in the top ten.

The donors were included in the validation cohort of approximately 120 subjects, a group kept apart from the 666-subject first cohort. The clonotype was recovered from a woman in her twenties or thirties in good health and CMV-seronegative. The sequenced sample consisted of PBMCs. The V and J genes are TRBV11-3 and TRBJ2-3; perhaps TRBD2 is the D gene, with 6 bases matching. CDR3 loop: CASSPRPGGSTDTQYF. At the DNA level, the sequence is TGTGCCAGCAGCCCCCGCCCCGGGGGTAGCACAGATACGCAGTATTTT.